These 5 T cell receptor beta chains share one sample of origin, sequenced in a study of lymphopenia after photon versus proton radiotherapy. Repertoires were generated with immunoSEQ multiplex PCR, while TCRdb's copy carries only in-frame clones and drops some. The data show about 83,000 clones, around four fifths seen once. The starting material was peripheral blood, obtained from a patient treated with proton-based radiotherapy. The source of these receptors is a man in his 60s with pancreatic cancer.

CDR3 sequence reads: CASSQPTGLAGAEQYF. The CDR3 DNA sequence: TGTGCCAGCAGCCAGCCTACGGGACTAGCGGGAGCCGAGCAGTACTTC. The chain joins TRBV4-2 to TRBJ2-7, with 14 bases aligning to TRBD2. Germline CDR1 is LGHNA and CDR2 is YNFKEQ. The ends lost 3 bases at V and 6 bases at J; junction bases unmatched: 7. The CDR3 loop spans 16 amino acids.

This rearrangement joins TRBV6-1 to TRBJ1-5; D is perhaps TRBD1 (5 bases). V lost 7 bases and J 6 bases, leaving 10 bases between the germline ends. Germline V gives CDR1 MNHNS, CDR2 SASEGT. The CDR3 is 12 amino acids. As DNA, the CDR3 is TGTGCCAGCACCCCAGGGAGTCAGCCCCAGCATTTT. Translation: CASTPGSQPQHF.

The V call is TRBV19, the J call TRBJ1-4; 7 bases match TRBD1. The ends lost 7 bases at V and 6 bases at J; junction bases unmatched: 11. Germline V gene sequence: CDR1 LNHDA, CDR2 SQIVND (reference sequence). The CDR3 runs 15 residues. CDR3 in DNA: TGTGCCAGTACCAATACCGGGACAGCGGATGAAAAACTGTTTTTT. Translation: CASTNTGTADEKLFF.

This chain links TRBV25-1 with TRBJ2-7, with D unclear. CDR3 length equals 11 residues. Germline values: CDR1 MGHDK, CDR2 SYGVNS. Trimming pared 3 bases from V and 3 bases from J, leaving 3 bases between. This CDR3 reads CASSDRYEQYF. The DNA of the CDR3 is TGTGCCAGCAGTGACCGCTACGAGCAGTACTTC.

The chain combines TRBV18 with TRBJ2-7; 9 bases match TRBD1. Looked up from germline, CDR1 is KGHSH and CDR2 is LQKENI. The CDR3 is 15 amino acids. V shed 3 bases and J 2 bases; nucleotides not matched to a gene: 5. DNA of the CDR3: TGTGCCAGCTCACCGGGACAGGGTCCGACCTACGAGCAGTACTTC. This codes for CASSPGQGPTYEQYF.